This TCR beta chain was profiled in a study of cytomegalovirus exposure and HLA in healthy donors. Study context: About 82 million unique TCRs from HLA-typed donors were held in an early release of data.

Germline V lookup: CDR1 PRHDT, CDR2 FYEKMQ (reference sequence). The CDR3 is 14 residues long. 13 Jbeta primers and 60 Vbeta primers were used for the PCR. The protocol was immunoSEQ multiplex PCR, while the TCRdb copy is restricted to in-frame clones and leaves out a portion. Among roughly 200,000 clones, 79% were seen once, and the ten largest hold 4% to 4.5%. Sequencing input: PBMCs. The receptor comes from a woman younger than 45 in good health and CMV-seropositive. The chain links TRBV13 to TRBJ2-5; TRBD1 agrees at 7 bases. The J call may be wrong; the DNA end is better matched by TRBJ2-7. The CDR3 sequence: CASSLGPDRNEQYF. CDR3 coding DNA: TGTGCCAGCAGCTTAGGACCGGACAGGAACGAGCAGTACTTC.